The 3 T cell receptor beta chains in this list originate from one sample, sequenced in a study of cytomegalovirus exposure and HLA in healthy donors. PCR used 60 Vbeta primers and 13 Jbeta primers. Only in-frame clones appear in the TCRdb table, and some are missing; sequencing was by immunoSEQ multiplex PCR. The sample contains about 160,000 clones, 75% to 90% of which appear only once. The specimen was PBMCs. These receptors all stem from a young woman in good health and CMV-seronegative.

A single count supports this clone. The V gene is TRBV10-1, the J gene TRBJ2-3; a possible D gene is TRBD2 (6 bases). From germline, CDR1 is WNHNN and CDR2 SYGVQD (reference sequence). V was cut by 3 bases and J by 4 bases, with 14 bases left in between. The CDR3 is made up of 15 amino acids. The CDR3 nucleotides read TGCGCCAGCAGTGACTGGCGGGGTGGGGCAGATACGCAGTATTTT. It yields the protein CASSDWRGGADTQYF.

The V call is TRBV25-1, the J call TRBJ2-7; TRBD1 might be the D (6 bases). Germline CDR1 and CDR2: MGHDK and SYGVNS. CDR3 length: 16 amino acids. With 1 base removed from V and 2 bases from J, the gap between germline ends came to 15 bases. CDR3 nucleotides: TGTGCCAGCAGTGAATTGGGGTCAACAGGGACCTACGAGCAGTACTTC. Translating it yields CASSELGSTGTYEQYF.

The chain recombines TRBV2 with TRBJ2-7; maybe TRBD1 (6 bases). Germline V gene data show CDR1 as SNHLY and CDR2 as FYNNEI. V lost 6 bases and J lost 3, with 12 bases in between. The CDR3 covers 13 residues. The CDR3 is CASSPRQVYEQYF. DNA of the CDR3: TGTGCCAGCAGCCCCCGACAGGTCTACGAGCAGTACTTC.